This is a list of T cell receptor beta chains from one sample in a study of regulatory T cells in long-lasting Graves disease. TCRdb re-derived calls from the multiplex PCR reads in MiXCR, one entry per CDR3 protein. The sample shows about 290,000 distinct CDR3 sequences, around 20% of them seen only once. The sample in question was peripheral blood mononuclear cells (PBMCs), obtained when the disease was refractory, from a patient treated with antithyroid drugs. The origin of the receptors is a female donor with Graves disease. Each CDR3 is given with its conserved first and last residue.

j_call,cdr3_length,v_call,cdr3_aa
TRBJ1-1,15,TRBV27,CASSLVDGPNTEAFF
TRBJ1-3,14,TRBV20-1,CSALQGAGGNTIYF
TRBJ2-5,12,TRBV6-1,CASTKGGETQYF
TRBJ2-7,14,TRBV27,CASSLSGANYEQYF
TRBJ2-2,15,TRBV7-9,CASRSSGANTGELFF
TRBJ2-2,15,TRBV3-1,CASSQDHAGPGELFF
TRBJ2-5,13,TRBV29-1,CSVARQGGETQYF
NA,13,TRBV6-2/TRBV6-3,CASDQSSVDEQFF
TRBJ2-3,15,TRBV30,CAWSPSGGQGDTQYF
TRBJ1-5,16,TRBV28,CASSPTRGVSNQPQHF
TRBJ1-1,14,TRBV19,CASGDIVMNTEAFF
TRBJ2-7,15,TRBV28,CASSYGTDHPSGQYF
TRBJ1-1,12,TRBV29-1,CSVGGANTEAFF
TRBJ2-5,18,TRBV6-1,CASRMRTSGGSRQETQYF
TRBJ2-7,15,TRBV6-2/TRBV6-3,CASSYLRGGSYEQYF
TRBJ2-5,16,TRBV19,CASSIRFSGRAETQYF
TRBJ1-5,13,TRBV2,CASSRNREQPQHF
TRBJ2-5,11,TRBV20-1,CSASKGETQYF
TRBJ2-5,13,TRBV12-3/TRBV12-4,CASRGSNGETQYF
TRBJ2-1,16,TRBV5-1,CASSFGTPFPRDEQFF
TRBJ2-7,13,TRBV7-9,CASSLTTGHEQYF
TRBJ2-2,11,TRBV6-5,CASSSNRELFF
TRBJ2-7,16,TRBV28,CASSPTTGLGGYEQYF
TRBJ2-2,17,TRBV10-3,CAISESSGRVYTGELFF
TRBJ1-2,15,TRBV3-1,CASSQGTGGSYGYTF
TRBJ2-5,17,TRBV3-1,CASSQARNRGWEETQYF
TRBJ2-4,14,TRBV7-9,CASSLTERKNIQYF
TRBJ2-2,18,TRBV4-3,CASSQDLFRTLNTGELFF
TRBJ2-7,13,TRBV12-3/TRBV12-4,CASSSLAAYEQYF
TRBJ1-5,16,TRBV19,CASRTRDRYSNQPQHF
TRBJ2-7,15,TRBV20-1,CSAASTSLGPYEQYF
TRBJ2-2,15,TRBV18,CASSPLLRDTGELFF
NA,15,TRBV12-3/TRBV12-4,CASSSRDREGDEQYF
TRBJ1-2,16,TRBV5-1,CASSLAGTGSLEGYTF
TRBJ1-5,15,TRBV25-1,CASRQHQDSNQPQHF
TRBJ2-3,15,TRBV2,CASSKERGYTDTQYF
TRBJ2-1,14,TRBV20-1,CSARGHAAYNEQFF
TRBJ2-7,14,TRBV12-3/TRBV12-4,CASSLGVPPYEQYF
TRBJ1-1,15,TRBV5-1,CASSLVSGGGTEAFF
TRBJ2-2,14,TRBV19,CASSSTDTGGELFF
TRBJ1-2,14,TRBV14,CASSQAVGIDGYTF
TRBJ1-1,14,TRBV6-5,CANSFYRANTEAFF
TRBJ1-2,14,TRBV19,CASTNSDRAYGYTF
TRBJ2-7,15,TRBV11-1,CASSSHMGPVYEQYF
TRBJ2-5,14,TRBV15,CATSRRMRAETQYF
TRBJ2-2,16,TRBV6-2/TRBV6-3,CASSGLQGINTGELFF
TRBJ1-4,13,TRBV20-1,CSLLDRGGEKLFF
TRBJ1-4,15,TRBV29-1,CSVTTGLATNEKLFF
TRBJ2-3,16,TRBV18,CASSTGLAGGTDTQYF
TRBJ2-7,17,TRBV4-3,CASSQEHRTGERYEQYF